The 10 T cell receptor beta chains in this list originate from one sample, sequenced in a study of shared clonotypes between healthy human individuals (dated by TCRdb to about 2020). CD8 naive samples consisted of CD45RO-negative cells that were positively selected for CCR7, yielding a CD45RA+CCR7+ population without TemRA cells. The library was prepared using the immunoSEQ multiplex PCR assay. Imported from immuneACCESS, the table was reduced by TCRdb to in-frame sequences with V and J called. These copies leave out some clones; in studies compared against another copy, an unresolved V gene accounts for under half, and the cause of the remainder is not known. The sample data list over 2,000,000 clones, and approximately 92% of these were observed just once. About 1.7% of the sample belongs to the ten largest clones. What was sequenced was naive CD8+ T cells from PBMCs. In light of the paper, this sample's cell subset or site label describes: CD45RA+CCR7+. These receptor sequences come from a man in his late teens or twenties in good health. Some clones in this sample may be carry-over from other donors' samples.

The chain employs TRBV13 and TRBJ1-2; 7 nucleotides align to TRBD1. The V gene end was trimmed by 6 bases and the J gene end by 2 bases; junction bases not matched to a gene: 9. Germline V gene lookup returns CDR1 PRHDT and CDR2 FYEKMQ (reference sequence). The CDR3 covers 15 residues. CDR3 in amino acids: CASSSPGTENYGYTF. As DNA, the CDR3 is TGTGCCAGCAGTTCTCCCGGGACAGAAAACTATGGCTACACCTTC.

On this clone: This sample includes further DNA sequences coding for the same CDR3. The J gene is TRBJ2-2, the V gene TRBV7-9; no clear D gene. Germline V gene lookup returns CDR1 SEHNR and CDR2 FQNEAQ (reference sequence). Trimming shortened V by 4 bases and J by 5 bases, and 8 bases separated the two germline ends. This CDR3 contains 13 residues. The CDR3 coding sequence is TGTGCCAGCAGCTCTGGAGTGACCGGGGAGCTGTTTTTT. Encoded protein: CASSSGVTGELFF.

The rearrangement joins TRBV19 to TRBJ2-7, with D maybe TRBD2 (6 bases). Germline CDR1 LNHDA, CDR2 SQIVND (reference sequence). The CDR3 totals 15 residues. Trimming shortened V by 3 bases and J by 8 bases, and 20 bases separated the two germline ends. CDR3 region: CASSIARDSSSKQYF. CDR3 DNA sequence: TGTGCCAGTAGTATCGCCCGGGACTCCTCTTCCAAGCAGTACTTC. Full variable domain (remainder filled in from reference TRBV19 and TRBJ2-7): DGGITQSPKYLFRKEGQNVTLSCEQNLNHDAMYWYRQDPGQGLRLIYYSQIVNDFQKGDIAEGYSVSREKKESFPLTVTSAQKNPTAFYLCASSIARDSSSKQYFGPGTRLTVT.

The V gene is TRBV28, the J gene TRBJ1-1; D possibly corresponds to TRBD1 (5 bases). V was trimmed by 9 bases and J by 1 base, leaving 21 bases between them. Germline-derived CDR1 and CDR2 are MDHEN and SYDVKM. The CDR3 is 16 amino acids. The CDR3 sequence: CASLWPSEGRNTEAFF. The CDR3 DNA sequence: TGTGCCAGTCTATGGCCGAGTGAGGGGAGGAACACTGAAGCTTTCTTT.

The CDR3 loop reads CASSQDLSSGSGETQYF. The CDR3 DNA is TGCGCCAGCAGCCAAGATTTGTCTAGCGGGAGCGGGGAGACCCAGTACTTC. This sequence joins TRBV4-3 and TRBJ2-5, with 10 bases aligning to TRBD2. From germline, CDR1 is LGHNA and CDR2 YSLEER. This CDR3 has 17 residues. The V segment lost 0 bases and the J segment 5 bases; nucleotides outside the gene matches: 9.

V gene TRBV7-3 combines with J gene TRBJ2-2; TRBD1 matches 7 bases. CDR1 and CDR2 (germline): SGHTA, FQGTGA. The V gene end was trimmed by 4 bases and the J gene end by 5 bases; junction bases not matched to a gene: 7. The CDR3 has 15 residues. The CDR3 here is CASSSRQGWTGELFF. The CDR3 region has the DNA TGTGCCAGCAGCTCCCGACAGGGTTGGACCGGGGAGCTGTTTTTT. The variable domain in full, with the rest retrieved from reference TRBV7-3 and TRBJ2-2, is GAGVSQTPSNKVTEKGKYVELRCDPISGHTALYWYRQSLGQGPEFLIYFQGTGAADDSGLPNDRFFAVRPEGSVSTLKIQRTERGDSAVYLCASSSRQGWTGELFFGEGSRLTVL.

The chain joins TRBV7-2 to TRBJ2-1; D may correspond to TRBD1 or TRBD2 (5 bases each). CDR1 and CDR2 (germline): SGHTA, FQGNSA. Between the trimmed V and J ends, which lost 5 bases and 0 bases, there was a span of 20 bases. This CDR3 has 18 amino acids. The DNA for the CDR3 is TGTGCCAGCAGCCACCGTCGGGGTCGGGGCAGCTCCTACAATGAGCAGTTCTTC. Its translation is CASSHRRGRGSSYNEQFF.

The chain employs TRBV5-5 and TRBJ1-5, with D tentatively TRBD1 (5 bases). Per germline, CDR1 SGHKS and CDR2 YYEKEE (reference sequence). Between the trimmed V and J ends, which lost 5 bases and 0 bases, there was a span of 9 bases. This CDR3 spans 14 amino acids. This chain's CDR3 is CASSDGTSNQPQHF. CDR3 in DNA: TGTGCCAGCAGTGACGGGACTAGCAATCAGCCCCAGCATTTT.

This clone appeared a single time. The chain carries TRBV7-9 and TRBJ1-2; 7 nucleotides align to TRBD1. CDR3 size: 12 residues. Germline V gene data show CDR1 as SEHNR and CDR2 as FQNEAQ (reference sequence). The ends lost 6 bases at V and 8 bases at J; junction bases unmatched: 6. The CDR3: CASRSDRDGYTF. The DNA for the CDR3 is TGTGCCAGCAGGTCTGACAGGGACGGCTACACCTTC.

V usage is TRBV6-5 and J usage is TRBJ2-3; TRBD2 is a possible D gene (6 bases). The germline V and J ends were trimmed by 4 bases and 2 bases, with 10 bases remaining between them. Per the germline V gene, CDR1 is MNHEY and CDR2 is SVGAGI. CDR3 length equals 14 residues. The CDR3 sequence is CASSSAGNTDTQYF. Written as DNA, the CDR3 is TGTGCCAGCAGTTCGGCGGGGAACACAGATACGCAGTATTTT.